This T cell receptor beta chain was sequenced for a study of CXCR3-negative and CXCR3-positive naive CD8 T cells. Findings and caveats of the study: Comparison of naive cells showed more hydrophobic TRB CDR3s in CXCR3-positive than in CXCR3-negative naive cells. Naive CXCR3-negative cells resembled naive CXCR3-positive cells in TRBV-TRBJ usage; memory cells differed. In both naive subsets diversity was comparably high, whereas memory CD8+ cells showed much lower diversity.

As to this clonotype: Its antigen is still unknown.

The libraries of TRB cDNA were constructed through 5' RACE using UMI labels. Reanalyzing the 5' RACE reads, TCRdb keeps one entry per CDR3 protein, without DNA. This table holds around 140,000 distinct CDR3 sequences. By phenotype, naive CD8+ T cells were CD45RO-CCR7+CD27+CD95-. Germline V gene lookup returns CDR1 SGHTA and CDR2 FQGNSA. This CDR3 is built from 13 residues. The chain links TRBV7-2 to TRBJ1-1; there is no DNA to check the TCRdb D call of TRBD1. The sample consisted of naive CXCR3+ CD8+ T cells from blood. The subset here: CD45RO-CCR7+CD27+CD95- naive CD8+ T cells expressing CXCR3 (TNR3+). The receptor was isolated from a human donor in good health. Some clones in this sample may be carry-over from other donors' samples. The CDR3: CASSSTGSPEAFF.